This TCR beta chain is from a study of T cell repertoires in cytomegalovirus infection. For the study at large: In the study, CMV epitopes included recently identified HLA-C-restricted and well-studied HLA-B-restricted ones. Public TCR beta signatures provided an indication of both CMV infection and a matching HLA type. Whole-study results and caveats: Across the ex vivo response, the dominant clonotypes were HLA-C-restricted CMV-specific TCR beta clonotypes. Individuals carrying CMV plus the relevant HLA were identified by cumulative frequency of public TCR beta families.

TCRdb re-called the reads with MiXCR, one entry per CDR3 protein. The top ten hold around 12% of the sample, which has about 770,000 distinct CDR3 sequences, roughly 29% seen once. Details on this clonotype: Its matching antigen is unknown.

This TCR was sampled from a human donor in good health (CMV status not recorded). Some clones in this sample may be carry-over from other donors' samples. Sequences were derived from cultured CD8+ T cells from PBMCs, sampled from culture after CMV antigen stimulation.

Here the CDR3 DNA reads TGTGCCAGCATTCTTACAGGGTCGAACACCGGGGAGCTGTTTTTT. Its translation is CASILTGSNTGELFF. The chain employs TRBV12-3 or TRBV12-4 and TRBJ2-2; possible D gene TRBD1, 6 bases. This CDR3 has 15 amino acids. With 7 bases removed from V and 0 bases from J, the gap between germline ends came to 12 bases.